The 16 T cell receptor beta chains listed next were all sequenced from one sample in a study of T cells expressing NK-cell markers. TCRdb re-analyzed the 5' RACE reads; it lists each CDR3 protein once, without DNA. In total, the table holds about 450,000 distinct CDR3 sequences. Sequencing was carried out using blood T cells: a sorted CD56 or NKG2C T cell subset, CD4+ or CD8+ T cells, or bulk PBMC T cells (not recorded which). Receptors were obtained from a woman between 18 and 70 years old in good health.

The rearrangement joins TRBV25-1 to TRBJ1-4; the D call from TCRdb, TRBD1, cannot be confirmed without DNA. CDR1 MGHDK and CDR2 SYGVNS come from the germline V gene. This CDR3 contains 17 residues. The CDR3 is CASSEYKGTGFNEKLFF.

CDR3 in amino acids: CAWSSQGPKNQPQHF. The chain links TRBV30 to TRBJ1-5; TCRdb's D call, TRBD1, is unchecked because there is no DNA. The CDR3 contains 15 residues. Germline V CDR1 and CDR2: GTSNPN, SVGIG (reference sequence).

This chain's CDR3 is CSAGTGIYEQYF. V gene TRBV29-1 combines with J gene TRBJ2-7; no DNA is available, so the TRBD1 call from TCRdb remains unchecked. CDR3 size: 12 residues. The germline V gene encodes CDR1 SQVTM and CDR2 ANQGSEA.

The chain combines TRBV29-1 with TRBJ1-1; TCRdb indicates TRBD1, and absent DNA this call remains unverified. Germline V CDR1 and CDR2: SQVTM, ANQGSEA. The CDR3 consists of 13 residues. CDR3 region: CSVMDRANTEAFF.

V gene TRBV7-2 combines with J gene TRBJ1-4. Germline-derived CDR1 and CDR2 are SGHTA and FQGNSA. The CDR3 extends over 13 amino acids. CDR3 in amino acids: CASSGGRFEKLFF.

The chain is built from TRBV28 and TRBJ2-3; TCRdb selects TRBD2, and the lack of DNA leaves this call unchecked. CDR3 length equals 14 residues. Germline V CDR1 and CDR2: MDHEN, SYDVKM. CDR3 protein: CAITPRGPGDTQYF.

CDR3 sequence reads: CASSAGTGQKLFF. The chain carries TRBV7-8 and TRBJ1-4; TCRdb's D gene call, TRBD1, goes unchecked for lack of DNA. This CDR3 comprises 13 residues. Germline V gene sequence: CDR1 SGHVS, CDR2 FQNEAQ.

This clonotype is identified as medium-sized from frequency. This sequence joins TRBV4-3 and TRBJ2-4. Germline loops: CDR1 LGHNA, CDR2 YSLEER. This CDR3 contains 15 residues. CDR3 loop: CASSQDGLAENIQYF.

J is TRBJ2-7 and V is TRBV3-1; TCRdb designates TRBD2, a call that cannot be tested without DNA. The CDR3 sequence is 14 residues long. Per the germline V gene, CDR1 is LGHDT and CDR2 is YNNKEL (reference sequence). The CDR3 region is CASSPGPTGYEQYF.

The rearrangement uses TRBV5-6 and TRBJ1-1; without DNA, the TCRdb call of TRBD1 cannot be checked. The CDR3 totals 14 residues. Per the germline V gene, CDR1 is SGHDT and CDR2 is YYEEEE. The CDR3 sequence: CASSFRGAGTEAFF.

The gene calls are TRBV27 and TRBJ2-2; without DNA, the TCRdb call of TRBD2 cannot be checked. CDR3 length: 15 residues. Germline loops: CDR1 MNHEY, CDR2 SMNVEV (reference sequence). CDR3 protein: CASSLSLAGAGELFF.

The V gene is TRBV20-1, the J gene TRBJ2-1; absent DNA, TCRdb's TRBD1 call cannot be checked. The CDR3 consists of 13 residues. CDR1 is DFQATT and CDR2 is SNEGSKA in the germline V gene (reference sequence). The CDR3 protein is CSAQRPTANEQFF.

V is TRBV7-2 and J is TRBJ2-2; TCRdb lists TRBD1, though no DNA is available to test this call. The CDR3 contains 12 residues. CDR1 and CDR2 from the germline V gene are SGHTA and FQGNSA. The CDR3 reads CASSPPRGELFF.

This chain joins TRBV18 and TRBJ2-5; absent DNA, TCRdb's TRBD2 call cannot be checked. The CDR3 is 15 residues long. Germline V lookup: CDR1 KGHSH, CDR2 LQKENI. CDR3 sequence reads: CASSPGLAGQETQYF.

The chain employs TRBV2 and TRBJ2-3; TCRdb picks TRBD2, but there is no DNA to check that call. The CDR3 has 16 amino acids. The germline gives CDR1 SNHLY, CDR2 FYNNEI. The CDR3 sequence: CASSGGLAGSTDTQYF.

This chain connects TRBV27 to TRBJ1-4; the TCRdb D gene call, TRBD1, has no DNA to confirm it. Germline CDR1 reads MNHEY; CDR2 reads SMNVEV (reference sequence). The CDR3 length is 16 residues. Here the CDR3 reads CASSLYSGQANEKLFF.